The present T cell receptor (beta chain) was sequenced within a study of OX40 agonist ivuxolimab in advanced cancers. Across the whole study: Having had anti-PD-1, anti-PD-L1 or anti-CTLA-4 therapy before was allowed, and around 39% had some. Study-wide results and caveats: The average count of expanded clones was higher among CD8+ T cells than among CD4+. Both blood CD4+ and CD8+ T cells showed clonal growth by week 6 at 0.1 to 3.0 mg/kg. Clonal expansion in partial responders at 0.1-3.0 mg/kg ranked among the lowest.

Generated by immunoSEQ multiplex PCR, the TCRdb table keeps only in-frame clones and is missing some. This sample has fewer than 50,000 clones, with approximately 90% found just once. On this clone itself: Its target is unknown.

This CDR3 is built from 12 residues. The V and J ends lost 11 bases and 0 bases respectively, with 8 bases between them. Germline lookup yields CDR1 SGHTA and CDR2 FQGTGA. The origin of this receptor is an adult with an advanced solid tumor such as melanoma, head and neck, liver or kidney cancer. The chain links TRBV7-3 to TRBJ1-3; possibly TRBD1 for D (5 bases). Sample: CD4+ or CD8+ T cells sorted from blood, taken in a trial of the OX40 agonist ivuxolimab. CDR3 nucleotide sequence: TGTGCCTTGGGGCTCTCTGGAAACACCATATATTTT. Amino acid sequence: CALGLSGNTIYF.